The 24 T cell receptor beta chains below all came from one sample that was sequenced in a study of regulatory T cells in long-lasting Graves disease. Building of the TCR beta libraries involved iRepertoire HTBI primers and Arm-PCR of CDR3 regions. TCRdb re-called the multiplex PCR reads with MiXCR, one entry per CDR3 protein. The sample lists more than 350,000 distinct CDR3 sequences, around 20% occurring once. Time point defined: persistent/refractory GD, antithyroid drugs over 5 years with positive TRAb. Generation of the TCR library employed RNA extracted from PBMCs. Sequenced here: peripheral blood mononuclear cells (PBMCs), sampled when the disease was refractory, from a patient treated with antithyroid drugs. The source is a female donor with Graves disease.

This clonotype was seen a handful of times. V usage is TRBV20-1 and J usage is TRBJ2-7; TRBD2 agrees at 13 bases. With V trimmed by 3 bases and J by 5 bases, 7 bases remained unmatched. Looked up from germline, CDR1 is DFQATT and CDR2 is SNEGSKA (reference sequence). The CDR3 is 15 amino acids. CDR3 sequence reads: CSARGPGLAGNEQYF. CDR3 DNA: TGCAGTGCTAGGGGACCGGGACTAGCGGGAAACGAGCAGTACTTC.

This clonotype has a handful of counts. The V call is TRBV3-1, the J call TRBJ1-6; no reliable D call. V was clipped by 4 bases and J by 11 bases, with 12 bases between them. CDR1 is LGHDT, CDR2 YNNKEL, per germline (reference sequence). The CDR3 totals 13 residues. CDR3 DNA sequence: TGTGCCAGCAGCCGAACCTCTACTGCACCCCTCCACTTT. Its protein is CASSRTSTAPLHF.

This clonotype was seen ten or more times. The chain links TRBV9 to TRBJ2-7; D call uncertain. Germline assignment: CDR1 SGDLS and CDR2 YYNGEE. Trimming removed 0 bases from V and 5 bases from J, with 6 bases in between. The CDR3 contains 12 residues. The CDR3 DNA is TGTGCCAGCAGCGTAGGTCAGGACGAGCAGTACTTC. It codes for CASSVGQDEQYF.

This clonotype has more than one count but fewer than ten. The V gene is TRBV6-1, the J gene TRBJ1-1; 8 nucleotides agree with TRBD1. The ends lost 5 bases at V and 4 bases at J; junction bases unmatched: 12. Germline V CDR1 and CDR2: MNHNS, SASEGT. The CDR3 is 16 residues long. The CDR3 region is CASSLDRGRRFTEAFF. The DNA of the CDR3 is TGTGCCAGCAGTCTCGACAGGGGACGGCGTTTCACTGAAGCTTTCTTT.

This clonotype was observed a handful of times. The genes are TRBV4-2 and TRBJ2-7; TRBD1 matches at 8 bases. This CDR3 has 16 amino acids. J gave up 2 bases and V 0 bases, and 6 bases lay outside the gene matches. Germline V gene lookup returns CDR1 LGHNA and CDR2 YNFKEQ. The CDR3 loop reads CASSQDLGQVAYEQYF. Written as DNA, the CDR3 is TGTGCCAGCAGCCAAGATCTGGGACAGGTGGCCTACGAGCAGTACTTC.

This clonotype was found many times. The rearrangement joins TRBV6-1 to TRBJ2-5, with D unresolved. The germline V gene encodes CDR1 MNHNS and CDR2 SASEGT. CDR3 length: 12 amino acids. V was trimmed by 6 bases and J by 3 bases, leaving 8 bases between them. The CDR3 protein is CASRSLEETQYF. CDR3 sequence (DNA): TGTGCCAGCAGAAGCCTTGAAGAGACCCAGTACTTC.

This clonotype was counted ten times or more. This chain links TRBV25-1 with TRBJ2-5; a weak D match, TRBD2 (6 bases). In germline, CDR1 is MGHDK, CDR2 SYGVNS. Trimming stripped 11 bases from V and 5 bases from J, with 21 bases between. This CDR3 contains 14 residues. In DNA, the CDR3 is TGTGCCTACTCCACGGCTAGCGATATGGAGACCCAGTACTTC. Translating it yields CAYSTASDMETQYF. The variable domain in full, completed from reference TRBV25-1 and TRBJ2-5, reads EADIYQTPRYLVIGTGKKITLECSQTMGHDKMYWYQQDPGMELHLIHYSYGVNSTEKGDLSSESTVSRIRTEHFPLTLESARPSHTSQYLCAYSTASDMETQYFGPGTRLLVL.

This clonotype was seen repeatedly, ten times or more. The gene calls are TRBV28 and TRBJ1-5, with 8 bases lining up with TRBD1. There are 15 residues in the CDR3. Unmatched junction bases numbered 5, after V lost 2 bases and J lost 5 bases. Germline values: CDR1 MDHEN, CDR2 SYDVKM. The CDR3 DNA sequence: TGTGCCAGCAGTTTAGGGTCGACAGGGGATCAGCCCCAGCATTTT. This encodes CASSLGSTGDQPQHF.

The CDR3 is CASSWGTGIEQYF. CDR3 coding DNA: TGCGCCAGCAGCTGGGGGACAGGGATCGAGCAGTACTTC. The chain couples TRBV5-1 to TRBJ2-7; TRBD1 matches 9 bases. The V segment lost 3 bases and the J segment 6 bases; nucleotides outside the gene matches: 4. The CDR3 length is 13 residues. Germline V gene sequence: CDR1 SGHRS, CDR2 YFSETQ.

There are a few counts of this clonotype. J is TRBJ2-1 and V is TRBV12-3 or TRBV12-4; 14 nucleotides align to TRBD2. V trimming: 5 bases; J trimming: 0 bases; junction bases outside the gene matches: 6. This CDR3 is built from 18 residues. The CDR3 DNA follows: TGTGCCAGCAGTCCGGGACTAGCGGGAGTCGGCTCCTACAATGAGCAGTTCTTC. Encoded protein: CASSPGLAGVGSYNEQFF.

This chain joins TRBV28 and TRBJ2-5; unclear D gene. The CDR3 totals 13 residues. The V end lost 6 bases, the J end lost 0 bases, and 8 bases lay between the germline ends. Germline lookup yields CDR1 MDHEN and CDR2 SYDVKM. CDR3 DNA: TGTGCCAGCAGCTTCCTGAACCAAGAGACCCAGTACTTC. As protein: CASSFLNQETQYF.

This clonotype appeared many times. V gene TRBV3-1 combines with J gene TRBJ1-1; D is ambiguous. CDR1 is LGHDT, CDR2 YNNKEL, per germline (reference sequence). There are 14 residues in the CDR3. With 5 bases removed from V and 2 bases from J, the gap between germline ends came to 12 bases. CDR3 sequence (DNA): TGTGCCAGCAGCAACCGGTGGGATAACACTGAAGCTTTCTTT. It encodes CASSNRWDNTEAFF.

The chain is built from TRBV18 and TRBJ2-3; D gene unclear. The germline V gene has CDR1 KGHSH and CDR2 LQKENI. The ends were cut back, 5 bases at V and 7 bases at J, with 7 bases in the middle. This CDR3 is built from 11 residues. CDR3 nucleotides: TGTGCCAGCTCAGGGCCGAATACGCAGTATTTT. This codes for CASSGPNTQYF.

Details on this clonotype: Since a much larger clone is just one base distant, this may be a read error. The V and J genes are TRBV24-1 and TRBJ2-5, with TRBD2 matching over 8 bases. The CDR3 contains 15 residues. From germline, CDR1 is KGHDR and CDR2 SFDVKD. The CDR3 loop is CATSAPGTSQEAQYF. For the CDR3, the DNA is TGTGCCACCAGTGCCCCCGGGACTAGTCAAGAGGCCCAGTACTTC.

The chain employs TRBV11-2 and TRBJ1-5; D unclear. The CDR3 covers 16 residues. Trimming stripped 8 bases from V and 1 base from J, with 18 bases between. Germline V gene lookup returns CDR1 SGHAT and CDR2 FQNNGV. The CDR3: CASPHRTPGSNQPQHF. CDR3 bases: TGTGCCAGCCCCCATAGAACCCCGGGAAGCAATCAGCCCCAGCATTTT.

This clonotype has a handful of counts. J is TRBJ2-1 and V is TRBV11-3, with 8 bases lining up with TRBD1. Germline CDR1 is SGHNT and CDR2 is YENEEA. V lost 4 bases, J lost 2 bases, and 4 bases stayed unmatched. This CDR3 contains 15 residues. CDR3 nucleotides: TGTGCCAGCAGCTCCACGACAGGGGCCTACAATGAGCAGTTCTTC. Translating gives CASSSTTGAYNEQFF.

This clonotype was observed many times. CDR3 residues: CASRPTGRQETQYF. The CDR3 coding sequence is TGCGCCAGCAGGCCGACAGGAAGACAAGAGACCCAGTACTTC. V usage is TRBV5-1 and J usage is TRBJ2-5; D may be TRBD1 (6 bases). CDR3 length: 14 residues. The V gene's germline CDR1 is SGHRS and CDR2 YFSETQ. V was shortened by 5 bases and J by 2 bases, with 13 bases between the two germline ends.

The chain combines TRBV4-1 with TRBJ2-7; D gene uncertain. V shed 6 bases and J shed 6 bases, with 12 bases lying between them. Germline V gene data show CDR1 as MGHRA and CDR2 as YSYEKL. CDR3 size: 12 residues. CDR3 sequence reads: CASSPNPFEQYF. CDR3 DNA: TGCGCCAGCAGTCCGAATCCATTCGAGCAGTACTTC.

This clonotype was picked up a small number of times. The V call is TRBV2, the J call TRBJ2-3; no firm D call. The CDR3 has 14 residues. The V gene lost 7 bases and the J gene lost 4 bases, with 15 bases spanning the gap. CDR1 is SNHLY and CDR2 is FYNNEI in the germline V gene. The CDR3 DNA sequence: TGTGCCAGCAAGGCAGGAAGAACCCCAGATACGCAGTATTTT. Protein product: CASKAGRTPDTQYF.

In this sample, this clonotype turned up many times. This chain uses TRBV2 with TRBJ2-4; 8 positions agree with TRBD2. The length of the CDR3 is 16 residues. The junction had 5 bases not matched to a gene; V was cut back by 1 base and J by 3 bases. CDR1 and CDR2 from the germline V gene are SNHLY and FYNNEI. Here the CDR3 DNA reads TGTGCCAGCAGTGAAGAGTTAGCGGGAAGCAAAAACATTCAGTACTTC. Encoded protein: CASSEELAGSKNIQYF.

This chain joins TRBV29-1 and TRBJ2-7, with D possibly called TRBD1 or TRBD2 (5 bases each). Gene TRBJ2-1 matches the end of the DNA better, so the J call may be wrong. CDR1 and CDR2 (germline): SQVTM, ANQGSEA. This CDR3 region has 12 residues. The CDR3 is CSPLGVRDEQFF. CDR3 sequence (DNA): TGCAGCCCCCTAGGGGTGAGGGATGAGCAGTTCTTC.

This clonotype was counted ten times or more. The chain employs TRBV27 and TRBJ2-7, with D possibly matching TRBD1 (6 bases). The CDR3 consists of 15 residues. CDR1 is MNHEY and CDR2 is SMNVEV in the germline V gene (reference sequence). V lost 2 bases and J 1 base, leaving 12 bases between the germline ends. The CDR3 region has the DNA TGTGCCAGCAGTTTAGCCCCGGACAGTTCCTACGAGCAGTACTTC. Translation gives CASSLAPDSSYEQYF.

This clonotype was counted a few times. The chain uses TRBV12-3 or TRBV12-4 and TRBJ2-7; 8 nucleotides match TRBD1. The CDR3 has 15 amino acids. The junction had 9 bases not matched to a gene; V was cut back by 5 bases and J by 3 bases. For the CDR3, the DNA is TGTGCCAGCAGTCCACCAGGACAGGGCATCTACGAGCAGTACTTC. Translating it yields CASSPPGQGIYEQYF.

The rearrangement joins TRBV18 to TRBJ2-7; the D is unclear. The V end lost 0 bases, the J end lost 0 bases, and 12 bases lay between the germline ends. Germline V gene data show CDR1 as KGHSH and CDR2 as LQKENI. CDR3 length equals 16 residues. As DNA, the CDR3 is TGTGCCAGCTCACCACCGGTGCAGAGACTCTCCTACGAGCAGTACTTC. It yields the protein CASSPPVQRLSYEQYF.